The 15 T cell receptor beta chains below come from one sample, sequenced in a study of shared clonotypes between healthy human individuals (dated by TCRdb to about 2020). CD8 naive samples were CD45RO-negative cells positively selected for CCR7, giving a CD45RA+CCR7+ population that excluded TemRA cells. To prepare the library, the immunoSEQ multiplex PCR assay was applied. TCRdb retrieved this table from immuneACCESS and kept in-frame rearrangements only. Not all clones are present; in checked studies, unresolved V genes account for under half, and no reason is known for the remainder. The sample table holds some 1,900,000 clones, of which over 85% were seen once. Together, the top ten hold 1% to 1.5% of the sample. Sample: naive CD8+ T cells sorted from blood. The sample's cell subset or site label, in plain terms: CD45RA+CCR7+. The receptors were gathered from a man between 18 and 29 years old in good health.

This clone was observed a single time. CDR3 DNA: TGTGCCAGCAGCGAGGACAGGGGGTATTCACCCCTCCACTTT. Its translation: CASSEDRGYSPLHF. V gene TRBV9 combines with J gene TRBJ1-6; 10 bases align to TRBD1. Germline V gene sequence: CDR1 SGDLS, CDR2 YYNGEE. This CDR3 spans 14 amino acids. Trimming removed 3 bases from V and 8 bases from J; junction bases left unmatched: 2.

Of note for this clone: The same CDR3 can be traced to other DNA sequences in this sample. V and J are TRBV4-1 and TRBJ2-7; D is possibly TRBD1 (6 bases). Deletions cut 1 base from V and 1 base from J, with 8 bases between. CDR3 size: 14 residues. Germline values: CDR1 MGHRA, CDR2 YSYEKL. The CDR3 sequence is CASSQGDTSYEQYF. The CDR3 nucleotides are TGCGCCAGCAGCCAAGGGGACACTTCCTACGAGCAGTACTTC.

The CDR3: CASSAPFGAGGYNEQFF. The CDR3, as DNA: TGTGCCAGCAGCGCCCCCTTTGGTGCGGGAGGCTACAATGAGCAGTTCTTC. The gene calls are TRBV9 and TRBJ2-1, with 8 nucleotides matching TRBD2. The J segment lost 3 bases and the V segment lost 3 bases, leaving 11 bases of the junction unmatched. The CDR3 contains 17 residues. Germline V gene sequence: CDR1 SGDLS, CDR2 YYNGEE.

The rearrangement links TRBV27 to TRBJ2-7; 7 nucleotides align to TRBD2. The length of the CDR3 is 15 residues. Germline-derived CDR1 and CDR2 are MNHEY and SMNVEV (reference sequence). The V segment lost 6 bases and the J segment 2 bases; nucleotides outside the gene matches: 10. The CDR3: CASSLISGGPYEQYF. The CDR3 DNA reads as TGTGCCAGCAGCCTTATCTCGGGAGGCCCCTACGAGCAGTACTTC.

The CDR3 region has the DNA TGTGCCTGGAGTGCGCGGGAGGGCCGGGAGCAGTTCTTC. This encodes CAWSAREGREQFF. The chain has TRBV30 and TRBJ2-1; 9 positions match TRBD2. Germline V gives CDR1 GTSNPN, CDR2 SVGIG (reference sequence). This CDR3 spans 13 amino acids. J lost 10 bases, V lost 1 base, and 5 bases had no gene match.

V gene TRBV4-3 combines with J gene TRBJ2-1, with a possible D match to TRBD2 (6 bases). The V and J ends lost 1 base and 0 bases respectively, with 10 bases between them. CDR1 LGHNA and CDR2 YSLEER come from the germline V gene. The CDR3 is 16 amino acids. The CDR3 DNA follows: TGCGCCAGCAGCCAAGTGGAGGGAGGCTCCTACAATGAGCAGTTCTTC. Residues: CASSQVEGGSYNEQFF.

The rearrangement joins TRBV6-6 to TRBJ2-7; 7 bases match TRBD1. This CDR3 contains 14 residues. The J segment lost 3 bases and the V segment lost 4 bases, leaving 6 bases of the junction unmatched. CDR1 is MNHNY and CDR2 is SVGAGI in the germline V gene (reference sequence). The DNA of the CDR3 is TGTGCCAGCAGTTCCTCTCCAGGGGGCTACGAGCAGTACTTC. It is translated as CASSSSPGGYEQYF.

This clone was observed a handful of times. The same CDR3 is also encoded by other DNA sequences in this sample. V and J are TRBV9 and TRBJ1-1; weak D call: TRBD1 (5 bases). Trimming took off 1 base at V and 1 base at J, with 5 bases between the two ends. Germline CDR1 reads SGDLS; CDR2 reads YYNGEE. This CDR3 comprises 13 residues. CDR3 nucleotides: TGTGCCAGCAGCGTACAGGGGAACACTGAAGCTTTCTTT. Its protein product is CASSVQGNTEAFF.

In its sample, this clone was seen once. This CDR3 is also generated by other DNA sequences in the sample. The rearrangement uses TRBV18 and TRBJ1-2; D unclear. CDR1 KGHSH and CDR2 LQKENI come from the germline V gene. V lost 2 bases to trimming and J lost 4 bases, with 8 bases between them. The CDR3 is 13 residues long. For the CDR3, the DNA is TGTGCCAGCTCACCAGATAGCCCCTATGGCTACACCTTC. Translated, it gives CASSPDSPYGYTF.

V is TRBV5-5 and J is TRBJ2-7; D remains unclear. The germline CDR1 and CDR2 sequences are SGHKS and YYEKEE (reference sequence). The CDR3 extends over 14 amino acids. Between the trimmed V and J ends, which lost 1 base and 3 bases, there was a span of 11 bases. The CDR3 region is CASSLFGPGYEQYF. The CDR3 DNA reads as TGTGCCAGCAGCTTGTTCGGGCCCGGCTACGAGCAGTACTTC.

The chain links TRBV7-9 to TRBJ2-1; D gene ambiguous. The CDR3 spans 16 residues. The V end lost 8 bases, the J end lost 7 bases, and 24 bases lay between the germline ends. The germline CDR1 and CDR2 sequences are SEHNR and FQNEAQ (reference sequence). The CDR3 region is CASSSIRVDPINEQFF. The CDR3 DNA reads as TGTGCCAGCTCCTCCATAAGGGTAGATCCAATTAATGAGCAGTTCTTC.

This chain links TRBV5-1 with TRBJ2-7, with 9 bases that match TRBD1. This CDR3 spans 15 amino acids. V was pared by 0 bases and J by 6 bases, with 7 bases of the junction left unmatched. Germline V gene lookup returns CDR1 SGHRS and CDR2 YFSETQ. The CDR3 is CASSLDWTGVGEQYF. In DNA, the CDR3 is TGCGCCAGCAGCTTGGACTGGACAGGGGTGGGCGAGCAGTACTTC.

Worth noting for this clone: The same CDR3 can be traced to other DNA sequences in this sample. The J gene is TRBJ2-7, the V gene TRBV7-6; 7 bases line up with TRBD1. Germline V gene data show CDR1 as SGHVS and CDR2 as FNYEAQ. Unmatched junction bases numbered 4, after V lost 1 base and J lost 4 bases. The CDR3 consists of 14 residues. CDR3 DNA: TGTGCCAGCAGCTTAGAGGGGGCAGGTTACGAGCAGTACTTC. Its translation is CASSLEGAGYEQYF.

The rearrangement links TRBV5-6 to TRBJ2-5, with D unclear. This CDR3 comprises 15 residues. Germline V lookup: CDR1 SGHDT, CDR2 YYEEEE. The ends were cut back, 0 bases at V and 2 bases at J, with 11 bases in the middle. The DNA of the CDR3 is TGTGCCAGCAGCTTGGGGTCCGGAGTACAAGAGACCCAGTACTTC. This encodes CASSLGSGVQETQYF.

The CDR3 region is CASSYLGNSYEQYF. The CDR3 DNA reads as TGTGCCAGCAGTTACCTGGGGAACTCCTACGAGCAGTACTTC. The chain is built from TRBV6-5 and TRBJ2-7; no firm D call. This CDR3 comprises 14 residues. CDR1 is MNHEY and CDR2 is SVGAGI in the germline V gene. V lost 2 bases to trimming and J lost 0 bases, with 8 bases between them.